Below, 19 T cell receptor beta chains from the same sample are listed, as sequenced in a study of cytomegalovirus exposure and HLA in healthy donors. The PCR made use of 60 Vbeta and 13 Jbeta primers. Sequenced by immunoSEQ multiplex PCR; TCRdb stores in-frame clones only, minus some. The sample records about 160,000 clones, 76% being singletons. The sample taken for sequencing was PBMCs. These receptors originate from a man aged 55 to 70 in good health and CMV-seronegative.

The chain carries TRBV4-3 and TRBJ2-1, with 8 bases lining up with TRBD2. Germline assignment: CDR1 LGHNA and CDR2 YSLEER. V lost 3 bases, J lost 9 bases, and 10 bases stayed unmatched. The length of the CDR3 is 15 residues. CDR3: CASSHRSGSEGEQFF. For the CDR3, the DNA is TGCGCCAGCAGCCATAGGAGCGGGAGTGAGGGTGAGCAGTTCTTC.

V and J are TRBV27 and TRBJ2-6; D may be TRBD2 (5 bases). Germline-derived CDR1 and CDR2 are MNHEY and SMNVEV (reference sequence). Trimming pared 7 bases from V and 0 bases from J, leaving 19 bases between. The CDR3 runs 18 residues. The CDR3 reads CASTSSWFGDSGANVLTF. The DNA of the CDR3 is TGTGCCAGCACCTCATCGTGGTTCGGGGACTCTGGGGCCAACGTCCTGACTTTC.

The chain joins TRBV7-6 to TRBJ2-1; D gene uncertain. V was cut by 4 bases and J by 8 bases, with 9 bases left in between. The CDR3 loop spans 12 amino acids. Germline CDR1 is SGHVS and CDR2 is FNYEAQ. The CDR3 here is CASSSSSYEQFF. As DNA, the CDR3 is TGTGCCAGCAGCTCGTCTAGTTATGAGCAGTTCTTC.

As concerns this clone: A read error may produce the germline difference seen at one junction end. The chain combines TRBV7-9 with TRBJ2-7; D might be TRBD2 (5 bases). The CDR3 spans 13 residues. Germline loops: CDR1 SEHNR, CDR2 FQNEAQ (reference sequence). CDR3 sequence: CSSSLGLGSEQYF. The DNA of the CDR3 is TGTTCCAGCAGCTTAGGCTTGGGGAGTGAGCAGTACTTC. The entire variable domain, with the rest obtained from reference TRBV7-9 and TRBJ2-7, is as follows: DTGVSQNPRHKITKRGQNVTFRCDPISEHNRLYWYRQTLGQGPEFLTYFQNEAQLEKSRLLSDRFSAERPKGSFSTLEIQRTEQGDSAMYLCSSSLGLGSEQYFGPGTRLTVT.

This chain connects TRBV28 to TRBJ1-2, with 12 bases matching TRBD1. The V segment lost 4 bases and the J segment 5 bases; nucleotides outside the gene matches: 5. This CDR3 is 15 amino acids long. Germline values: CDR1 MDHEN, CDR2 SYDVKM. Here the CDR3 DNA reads TGTGCCAGCAGTTCGGGACAGGGGGCTGAGTATGGCTACACCTTC. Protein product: CASSSGQGAEYGYTF.

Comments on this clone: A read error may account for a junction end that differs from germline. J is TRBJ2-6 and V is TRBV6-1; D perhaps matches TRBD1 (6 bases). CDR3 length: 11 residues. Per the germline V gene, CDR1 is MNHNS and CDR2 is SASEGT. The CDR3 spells CASSLDRHEAF. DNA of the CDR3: TGTGCCAGCAGTCTTGACAGGCATGAGGCTTTC.

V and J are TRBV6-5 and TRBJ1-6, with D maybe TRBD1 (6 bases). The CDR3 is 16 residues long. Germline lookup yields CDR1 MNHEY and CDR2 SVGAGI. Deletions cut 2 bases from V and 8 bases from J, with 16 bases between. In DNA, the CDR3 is TGTGCCAGCAGTTACGGGGGCGACCTGCCCCATTCACCCCTCCACTTT. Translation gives CASSYGGDLPHSPLHF.

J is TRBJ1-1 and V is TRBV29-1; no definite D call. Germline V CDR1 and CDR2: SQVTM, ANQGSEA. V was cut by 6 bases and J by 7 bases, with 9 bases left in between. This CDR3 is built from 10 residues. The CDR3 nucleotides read TGCAGCGTGCACACAGTTGAAGCTTTCTTT. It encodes CSVHTVEAFF.

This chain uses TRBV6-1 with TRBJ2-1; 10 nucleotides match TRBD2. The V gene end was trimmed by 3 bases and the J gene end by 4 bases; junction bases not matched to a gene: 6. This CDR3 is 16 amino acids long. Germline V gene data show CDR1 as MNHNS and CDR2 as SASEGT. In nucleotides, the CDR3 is TGTGCCAGCAGTGACCCGGGACTAGCGTATTACAATGAGCAGTTCTTC. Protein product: CASSDPGLAYYNEQFF.

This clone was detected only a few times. The CDR3 region has the DNA TGTGCCAGTGAAGACTATGCGGGGGCCCCCGGCTATGGCTACACCTTC. Encoded protein: CASEDYAGAPGYGYTF. V is TRBV19 and J is TRBJ1-2; D is possibly TRBD1 (6 bases). The V end lost 8 bases, the J end lost 4 bases, and 23 bases lay between the germline ends. The CDR3 has 16 residues. CDR1 and CDR2 (germline): LNHDA, SQIVND (reference sequence).

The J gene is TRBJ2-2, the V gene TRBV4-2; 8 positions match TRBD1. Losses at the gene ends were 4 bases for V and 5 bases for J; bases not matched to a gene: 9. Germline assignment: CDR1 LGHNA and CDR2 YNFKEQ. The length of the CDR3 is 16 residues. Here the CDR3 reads CASSPPDRGKTGELFF. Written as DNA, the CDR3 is TGTGCCAGCAGCCCCCCCGACAGGGGCAAAACCGGGGAGCTGTTTTTT.

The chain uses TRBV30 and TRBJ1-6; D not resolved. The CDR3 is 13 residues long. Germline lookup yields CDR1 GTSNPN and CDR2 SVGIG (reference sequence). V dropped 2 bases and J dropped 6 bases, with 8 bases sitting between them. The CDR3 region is CAWSSVFNSPLHF. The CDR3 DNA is TGTGCCTGGAGTTCAGTTTTTAATTCACCCCTCCACTTT.

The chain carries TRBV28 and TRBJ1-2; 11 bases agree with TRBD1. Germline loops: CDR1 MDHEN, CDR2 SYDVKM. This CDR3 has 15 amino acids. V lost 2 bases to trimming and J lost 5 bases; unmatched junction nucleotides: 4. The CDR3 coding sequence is TGTGCCAGCAGTTTAGGACAGGGGGCTTTTTATGGCTACACCTTC. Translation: CASSLGQGAFYGYTF.

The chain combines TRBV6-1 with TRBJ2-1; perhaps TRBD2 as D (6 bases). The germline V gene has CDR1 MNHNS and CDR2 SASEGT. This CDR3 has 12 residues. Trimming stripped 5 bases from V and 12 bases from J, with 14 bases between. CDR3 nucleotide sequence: TGTGCCAGCAGTTATATAGAGGGAGGGCAGTTCTTC. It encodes CASSYIEGGQFF.

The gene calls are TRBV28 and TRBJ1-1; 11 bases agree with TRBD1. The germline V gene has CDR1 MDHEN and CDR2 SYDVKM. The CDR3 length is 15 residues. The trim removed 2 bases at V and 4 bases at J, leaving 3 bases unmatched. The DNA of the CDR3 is TGTGCCAGCAGTTTAACAGGGACAGGGGGCACTGAAGCTTTCTTT. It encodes CASSLTGTGGTEAFF.

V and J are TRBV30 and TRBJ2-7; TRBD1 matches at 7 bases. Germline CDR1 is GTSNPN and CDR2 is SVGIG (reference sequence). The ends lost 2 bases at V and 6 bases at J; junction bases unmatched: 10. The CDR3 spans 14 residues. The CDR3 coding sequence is TGTGCCTGGAGTTCCCGACAGGGTTTAAGCGAGCAGTACTTC. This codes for CAWSSRQGLSEQYF.

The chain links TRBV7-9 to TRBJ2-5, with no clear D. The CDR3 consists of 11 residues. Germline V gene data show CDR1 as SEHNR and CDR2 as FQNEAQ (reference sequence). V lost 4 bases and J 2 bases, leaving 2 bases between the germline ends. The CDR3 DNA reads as TGTGCCAGCAGCTCGCAAGAGACCCAGTACTTC. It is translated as CASSSQETQYF.

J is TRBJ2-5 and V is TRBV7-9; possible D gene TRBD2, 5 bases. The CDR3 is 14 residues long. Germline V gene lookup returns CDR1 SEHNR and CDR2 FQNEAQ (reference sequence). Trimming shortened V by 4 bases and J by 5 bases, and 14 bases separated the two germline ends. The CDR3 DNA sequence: TGTGCCAGCAGCTCGAAAAGAGGGCTTGAGACCCAGTACTTC. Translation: CASSSKRGLETQYF.

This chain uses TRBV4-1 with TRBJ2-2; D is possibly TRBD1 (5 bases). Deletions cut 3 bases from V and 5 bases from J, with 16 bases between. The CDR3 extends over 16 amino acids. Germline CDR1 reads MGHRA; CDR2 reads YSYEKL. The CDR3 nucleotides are TGCGCCAGCAGCCACGTTACAAGCAGGGAAACCGGGGAGCTGTTTTTT. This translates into CASSHVTSRETGELFF.